Here is one T cell receptor (beta chain) with its context. Its antigen is unknown. The data were obtained in a study of cytomegalovirus exposure and HLA in healthy donors. Study information: It was reported in a later analysis that the 95 to 150 validation repertoires used the same platform as the roughly 700 first-cohort repertoires. Overall study results and limits: The tendency of first-cohort TCR clusters to co-occur in the 120 validation repertoires was the finding of a later analysis.

Data came from immunoSEQ multiplex PCR; TCRdb stores just in-frame clones and leaves some out. Among some 170,000 clones, 87% were seen once, and the ten largest hold 1.4%. Trimming took 1 base from V and 1 from J; bases not matched to a gene: 13. Per germline, CDR1 SNHLY and CDR2 FYNNEI. The CDR3 sequence is 19 residues long. The V and J genes are TRBV2 and TRBJ1-1; TRBD1 aligns across 9 bases. Material: PBMCs. The receptor comes from a woman aged 25 to 39 in good health and CMV-seronegative. CDR3 in DNA: TGTGCCAGCAGTGAAGACGAGAGAAACAGGGGGCCTGAGAACACTGAAGCTTTCTTT. It codes for CASSEDERNRGPENTEAFF.